Sequencing of this T cell receptor (beta chain) was carried out in a study of blood T cell repertoires in COVID-19. Turning to the study itself: Samples representing acute and convalescent COVID-19 were sourced from the United States, Italy and Spain. PBMCs, B-cell-depleted T cells, or T cells were the source of the cDNA or gDNA that made up the material.

CDR1 and CDR2 (germline): SGHTA, FQGNSA. Deletions cut 1 base from V and 2 bases from J, with 5 bases between. The CDR3 extends over 13 amino acids. Those who participated ranged in age from roughly 18 to 89 years and resided in about 24 US areas. Produced via immunoSEQ multiplex PCR; TCRdb's table is partial and in-frame only. Among about 300,000 clones listed, around 84% were seen once. This sequence joins TRBV7-2 and TRBJ2-5, with no clear D. The source material was PBMCs or T cells enriched from blood (not recorded which). The sequence derives from a woman under 30 who had recovered from COVID-19. CDR3 sequence reads: CASSLGEQETQYF. In DNA form, the CDR3 reads TGTGCCAGCAGCTTAGGAGAACAAGAGACCCAGTACTTC.